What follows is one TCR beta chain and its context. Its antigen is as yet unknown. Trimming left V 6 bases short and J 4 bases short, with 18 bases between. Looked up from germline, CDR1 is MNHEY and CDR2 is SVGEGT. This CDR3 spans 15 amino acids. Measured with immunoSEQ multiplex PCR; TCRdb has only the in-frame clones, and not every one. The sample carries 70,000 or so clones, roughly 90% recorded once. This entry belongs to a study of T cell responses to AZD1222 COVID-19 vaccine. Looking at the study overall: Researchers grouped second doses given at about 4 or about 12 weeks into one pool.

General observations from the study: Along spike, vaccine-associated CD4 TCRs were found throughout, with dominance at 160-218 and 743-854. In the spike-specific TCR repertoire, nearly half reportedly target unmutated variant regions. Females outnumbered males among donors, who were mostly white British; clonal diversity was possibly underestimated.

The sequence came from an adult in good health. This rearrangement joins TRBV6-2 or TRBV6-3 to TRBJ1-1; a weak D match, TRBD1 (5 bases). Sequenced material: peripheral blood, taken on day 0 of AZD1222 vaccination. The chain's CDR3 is CASSNGGARGTEAFF. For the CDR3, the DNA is TGTGCCAGCAGCAACGGAGGGGCGAGGGGCACTGAAGCTTTCTTT.